This T cell receptor (beta chain) was identified in a study of T cells in Graves' hyperthyroidism and ophthalmopathy. Amplified TCR beta CDR3 regions came from RNA transcripts. The TCR CDR3 was amplified in a first-round RT-PCR using the HTBI primer set. One entry per CDR3 protein results from TCRdb running MiXCR on the multiplex PCR reads. Of roughly 740,000 distinct CDR3 sequences listed, less than 20% were seen once; the top ten hold around 8.1%. The ends were cut back, 5 bases at V and 2 bases at J, with 12 bases in the middle. Germline V gene lookup returns CDR1 SGHVS and CDR2 FNYEAQ. The CDR3 has 14 residues.

V and J are TRBV7-6 and TRBJ1-2, with a weak D call TRBD1 (5 bases). The receptor was isolated from a man younger than 35 with Graves' hyperthyroidism. Sequencing was done on a sample of blood. CDR3 sequence: CASSPPTANYGYTF. In DNA form, the CDR3 reads TGTGCCAGCAGCCCACCGACAGCGAACTATGGCTACACCTTC.